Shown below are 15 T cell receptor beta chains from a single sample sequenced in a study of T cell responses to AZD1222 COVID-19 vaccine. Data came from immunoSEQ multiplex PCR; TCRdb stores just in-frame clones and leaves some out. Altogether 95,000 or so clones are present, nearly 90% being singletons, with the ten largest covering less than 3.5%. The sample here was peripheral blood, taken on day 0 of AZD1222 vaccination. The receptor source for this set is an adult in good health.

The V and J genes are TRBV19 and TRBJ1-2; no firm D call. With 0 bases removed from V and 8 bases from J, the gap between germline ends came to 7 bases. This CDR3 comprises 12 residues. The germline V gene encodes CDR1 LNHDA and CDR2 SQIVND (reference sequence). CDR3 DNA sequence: TGTGCCAGTAGTATAGATTGGAGGGGCTACACCTTC. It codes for CASSIDWRGYTF.

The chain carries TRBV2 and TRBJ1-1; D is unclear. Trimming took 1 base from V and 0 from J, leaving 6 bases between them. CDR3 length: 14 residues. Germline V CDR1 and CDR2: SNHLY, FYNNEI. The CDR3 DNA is TGTGCCAGCAGTGAAGGGCACATGAACACTGAAGCTTTCTTT. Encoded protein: CASSEGHMNTEAFF.

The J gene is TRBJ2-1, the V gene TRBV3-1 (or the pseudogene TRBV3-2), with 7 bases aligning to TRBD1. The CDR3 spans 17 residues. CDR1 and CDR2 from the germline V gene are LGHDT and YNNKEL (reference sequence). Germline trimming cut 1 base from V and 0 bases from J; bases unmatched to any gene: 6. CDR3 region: CASSQVNRGYSYNEQFF. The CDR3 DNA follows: TGTGCCAGCAGCCAAGTCAACAGGGGCTACTCCTACAATGAGCAGTTCTTC.

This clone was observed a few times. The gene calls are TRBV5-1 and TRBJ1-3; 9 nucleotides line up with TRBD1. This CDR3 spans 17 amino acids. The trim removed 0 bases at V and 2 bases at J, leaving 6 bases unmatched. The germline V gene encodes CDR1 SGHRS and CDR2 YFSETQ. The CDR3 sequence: CASSLVSQGATGNTIYF. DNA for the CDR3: TGCGCCAGCAGCTTGGTTTCACAGGGGGCGACTGGAAACACCATATATTTT.

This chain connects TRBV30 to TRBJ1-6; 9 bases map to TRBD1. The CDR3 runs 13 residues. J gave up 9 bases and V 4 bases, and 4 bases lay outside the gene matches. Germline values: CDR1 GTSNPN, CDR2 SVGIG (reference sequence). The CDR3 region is CAWTGTGSSPLHF. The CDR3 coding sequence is TGTGCCTGGACCGGGACAGGGAGTTCACCCCTCCACTTT.

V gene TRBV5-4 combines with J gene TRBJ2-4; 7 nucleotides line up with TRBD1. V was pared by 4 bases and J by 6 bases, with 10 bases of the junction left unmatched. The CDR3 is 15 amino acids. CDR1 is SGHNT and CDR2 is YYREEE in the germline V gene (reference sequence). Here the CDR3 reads CASSPLRGSTNIQYF. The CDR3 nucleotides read TGTGCCAGCAGCCCACTCAGGGGGTCTACAAACATTCAGTACTTC.

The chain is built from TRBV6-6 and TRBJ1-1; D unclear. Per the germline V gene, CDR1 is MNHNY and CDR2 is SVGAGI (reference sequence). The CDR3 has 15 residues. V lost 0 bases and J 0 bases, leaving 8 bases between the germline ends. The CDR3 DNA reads TGTGCCAGCAGTTACTCGATAGGCCTGAACACTGAAGCTTTCTTT. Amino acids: CASSYSIGLNTEAFF.

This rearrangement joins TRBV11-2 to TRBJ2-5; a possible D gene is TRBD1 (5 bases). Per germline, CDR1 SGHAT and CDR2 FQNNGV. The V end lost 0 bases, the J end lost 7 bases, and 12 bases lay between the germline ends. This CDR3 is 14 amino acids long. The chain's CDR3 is CASSLEVGTGTQYF. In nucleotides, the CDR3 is TGTGCCAGCAGCTTAGAGGTCGGTACAGGGACCCAGTACTTC. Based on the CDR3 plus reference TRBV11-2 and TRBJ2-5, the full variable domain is EAGVAQSPRYKIIEKRQSVAFWCNPISGHATLYWYQQILGQGPKLLIQFQNNGVVDDSQLPKDRFSAERLKGVDSTLKIQPAKLEDSAVYLCASSLEVGTGTQYFGPGTRLLVL.

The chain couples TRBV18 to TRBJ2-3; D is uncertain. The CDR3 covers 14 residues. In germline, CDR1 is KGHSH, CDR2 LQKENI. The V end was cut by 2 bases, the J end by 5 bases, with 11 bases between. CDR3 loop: CASSPEVRVDTQYF. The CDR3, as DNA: TGTGCCAGCTCACCAGAAGTAAGGGTAGATACGCAGTATTTT.

The chain's CDR3 is CASSLGTVRSYNSPLHF. Here the CDR3 DNA reads TGTGCCAGCAGCTTGGGGACAGTCAGATCCTATAATTCACCCCTCCACTTT. The chain recombines TRBV5-5 with TRBJ1-6; D is perhaps TRBD1 (6 bases). The V and J ends lost 0 bases and 1 base respectively, with 11 bases between them. The CDR3 runs 17 residues. The germline gives CDR1 SGHKS, CDR2 YYEKEE (reference sequence).

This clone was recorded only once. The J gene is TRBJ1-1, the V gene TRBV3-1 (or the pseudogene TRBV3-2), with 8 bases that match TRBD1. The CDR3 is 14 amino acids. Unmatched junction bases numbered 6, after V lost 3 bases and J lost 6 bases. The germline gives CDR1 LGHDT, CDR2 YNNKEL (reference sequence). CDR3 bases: TGTGCCAGCAGCCACCTGGACAGGGTAGCTGAAGCTTTCTTT. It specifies CASSHLDRVAEAFF.

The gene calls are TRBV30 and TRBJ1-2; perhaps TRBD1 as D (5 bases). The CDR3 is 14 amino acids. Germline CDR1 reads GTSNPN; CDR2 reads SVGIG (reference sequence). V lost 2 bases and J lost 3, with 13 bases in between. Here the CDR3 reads CAWSNVAGDYGYTF. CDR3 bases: TGTGCCTGGAGTAATGTGGCGGGGGACTATGGCTACACCTTC. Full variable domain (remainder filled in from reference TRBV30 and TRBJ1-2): SQTIHQWPATLVQPVGSPLSLECTVEGTSNPNLYWYRQAAGRGLQLLFYSVGIGQISSEVPQNLSASRPQDRQFILSSKKLLLSDSGFYLCAWSNVAGDYGYTFGSGTRLTVV.

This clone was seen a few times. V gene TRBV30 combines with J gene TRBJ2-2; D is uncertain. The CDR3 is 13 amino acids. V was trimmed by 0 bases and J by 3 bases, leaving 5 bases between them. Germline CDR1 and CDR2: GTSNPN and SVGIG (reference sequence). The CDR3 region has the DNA TGTGCCTGGAGTGTGGCAGACACCGGGGAGCTGTTTTTT. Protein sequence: CAWSVADTGELFF.

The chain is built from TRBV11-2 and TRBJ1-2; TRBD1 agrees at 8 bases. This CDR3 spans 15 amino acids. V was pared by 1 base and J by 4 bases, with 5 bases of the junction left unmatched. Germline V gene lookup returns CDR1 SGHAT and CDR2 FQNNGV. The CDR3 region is CASSLVWGTGYGYTF. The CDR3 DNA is TGTGCCAGCAGCTTAGTGTGGGGGACAGGCTATGGCTACACCTTC.

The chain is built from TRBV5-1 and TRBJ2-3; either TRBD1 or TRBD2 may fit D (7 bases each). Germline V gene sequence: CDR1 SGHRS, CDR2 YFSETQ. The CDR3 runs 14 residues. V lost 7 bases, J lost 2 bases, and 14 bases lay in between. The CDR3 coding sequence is TGCGCCAGCGGCAGGGGGGGTCACACAGATACGCAGTATTTT. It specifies CASGRGGHTDTQYF.